Below are 5 T cell receptor beta chains sequenced from a single sample in a study of T cells in Graves' hyperthyroidism and ophthalmopathy. RNA transcripts served as the template for amplifying TCR beta CDR3 regions. HTBI primers were used for first-round RT-PCR of the TCR CDR3. TCRdb reprocessed the multiplex PCR reads with MiXCR, giving one entry per CDR3 protein. Here the sample spans 300,000 to 500,000 distinct CDR3 sequences, roughly 13% being singletons. Sequencing was performed on blood. The receptor set was obtained from a man aged 45-65 years with Graves' ophthalmopathy.

This clonotype has at least ten counts. This rearrangement joins TRBV7-9 to TRBJ2-3, with D possibly TRBD1 on 5 matching bases. V was cut by 5 bases and J by 0 bases, with 15 bases left in between. Germline V gives CDR1 SEHNR, CDR2 FQNEAQ (reference sequence). The CDR3 is 16 residues long. The CDR3 DNA reads TGTGCCAGCAGCCCCCAGGGAAAAGCTAGCACAGATACGCAGTATTTT. This translates into CASSPQGKASTDTQYF.

This clonotype has only a few counts. The chain recombines TRBV28 with TRBJ2-7; 7 positions match TRBD1. Trimming took 8 bases from V and 3 from J; bases not matched to a gene: 13. Germline V gene lookup returns CDR1 MDHEN and CDR2 SYDVKM. The CDR3 extends over 15 amino acids. CDR3 nucleotide sequence: TGTGCCAGCCGCAAACCGACAGGGCTGGGCTACGAGCAGTACTTC. It is translated as CASRKPTGLGYEQYF.

This clonotype was detected many times. DNA of the CDR3: TGCAGTGCTAGTGTGACTAGCGGGGGGAGCACAGATACGCAGTATTTT. Protein product: CSASVTSGGSTDTQYF. V is TRBV20-1 and J is TRBJ2-3, with 13 bases fitting TRBD2. The CDR3 consists of 16 residues. With 3 bases clipped from V and 0 bases from J, the junction kept 3 bases outside the gene matches. Germline CDR1 is DFQATT and CDR2 is SNEGSKA (reference sequence).

The rearrangement links TRBV2 to TRBJ1-1; D call uncertain. CDR1 is SNHLY and CDR2 is FYNNEI in the germline V gene. The CDR3 length is 13 residues. Between the trimmed V and J ends, which lost 9 bases and 1 base, there was a span of 12 bases. The CDR3 DNA sequence: TGTGCCAGGAAGGAGACGGGGAACACTGAAGCTTTCTTT. Protein: CARKETGNTEAFF. The full variable domain, rest sourced from reference TRBV2 and TRBJ1-1, is EPEVTQTPSHQVTQMGQEVILRCVPISNHLYFYWYRQILGQKVEFLVSFYNNEISEKSEIFDDQFSVERPDGSNFTLKIRSTKLEDSAMYFCARKETGNTEAFFGQGTRLTVV.

This clonotype was counted ten times or more. The genes are TRBV7-8 and TRBJ1-4; unclear D gene. The V end lost 0 bases, the J end lost 4 bases, and 15 bases lay between the germline ends. The CDR3 spans 17 residues. The germline CDR1 and CDR2 sequences are SGHVS and FQNEAQ. CDR3 in amino acids: CASSLALGAGYNEKLFF. The CDR3, as DNA: TGTGCCAGCAGCTTAGCGCTTGGCGCAGGTTATAATGAAAAACTGTTTTTT.